Listed here is a single TCR beta chain. These data come from a study of blood T cells in healthy people across ages. It was with a sample-barcoded 5' primer and a J-beta primer mix that a second PCR of about 6 to 11 cycles was run. A tag from a template-switch adaptor with 12 random nucleotides marked each cDNA molecule. From each sample, at least 3 million paired-end reads containing CDR3 were obtained. TCRdb processed the 5' RACE reads anew with MiXCR; each CDR3 protein has one entry. Of roughly 1,100,000 distinct CDR3 sequences listed, under 30% were seen once; the top ten hold 0.65% to 0.75%. The germline gives CDR1 MNHEY, CDR2 SVGEGT. With V trimmed by 5 bases and J by 7 bases, 9 bases remained unmatched. This CDR3 region has 14 residues. The same sample was also used in a study of T cells of mothers and their children. That work states: Per mother, over 8 million TCR beta CDR3 reads were obtained; per child, roughly 2.9 million.

J is TRBJ2-5 and V is TRBV6-2 or TRBV6-3, with 8 bases lining up with TRBD2. This TCR was sampled from a girl aged 2 to 10 in good health. Sequenced material: blood. The DNA of the CDR3 is TGTGCCAGCAGTAAAAGCGGGGGAGGAGGGACCCAGTACTTC. Translation gives CASSKSGGGGTQYF.